One T cell receptor beta chain is described in this entry. The assay was immunoSEQ multiplex PCR, and TCRdb's table has in-frame clones only and misses some. The data show a few hundred thousand clones, approximately 90% seen once. This record comes from a study of blood T cell repertoires in COVID-19. Study-wide context: In each case, the material was cDNA or gDNA derived from T cells, B-cell-depleted T cells, or PBMCs.

Residents of over 20 US areas, aged roughly 18 to 95 years, made up the participants. Donors in Cohort 3 who had recovered were those with two negative PCRs, healthcare professional clearance, or resolution of their symptoms. Sequencing was performed on PBMCs or T cells enriched from blood (not recorded which). The receptor was derived from a woman between 18 and 29 years old who had recovered from COVID-19.

The CDR3 DNA sequence: TGCGCCAGCTCTCAGACAGGCGGAGACACCGGGGAGCTGTTTTTT. Translation gives CASSQTGGDTGELFF. The gene calls are TRBV5-1 and TRBJ2-2; maybe TRBD1 (6 bases). The CDR3 extends over 15 amino acids. Germline V lookup: CDR1 SGHRS, CDR2 YFSETQ. Deletions cut 7 bases from V and 3 bases from J, with 16 bases between.